A selection of T cell receptor beta chains follows, all from one sample in a study of shared T cell receptors in the human thymus. Only in-frame clones appear in the TCRdb table, and some are missing; sequencing was by immunoSEQ multiplex PCR. The sample carries more than 550,000 clones, over 75% recorded once. These same records also appear under a second study, on human thymus T cells.

The material sequenced was thymocytes. All receptors derive from a boy under two years old with a congenital heart defect. CDR3s include the opening cysteine and the closing phenylalanine or tryptophan. The D gene is left open where the match is weak. Not all rows give a size; the values are once, few, many and, for expanded clones, a class.

V gene	D gene	clone size	J gene	CDR3 DNA	CDR3 protein
TRBV5-4	-	once	TRBJ1-5	TGTGCCAGCAGTCCGGGGTGGGATCAGCCCCAGCATTTT	CASSPGWDQPQHF
TRBV4-1	TRBD1	-	TRBJ1-1	TGCGCCAGCAGCCAAGCCACAGGGGTCAACAGGGACACTGAAGCTTTCTTT	CASSQATGVNRDTEAFF
TRBV28	-	-	TRBJ2-3	TGTGCCAGCAGCTTAGGCAAGAGCGGCCAGACTAGCACAGATACGCAGTATTTT	CASSLGKSGQTSTDTQYF
TRBV28	TRBD2	few	TRBJ2-3	TGTGCCAGCAGCCCGAGCGGGGGAATACAAGATACGCAGTATTTT	CASSPSGGIQDTQYF
TRBV28	TRBD2	-	TRBJ2-5	TGTGCCAGCAGTTTAGCGGGAGGGATCCAAGAGACCCAGTACTTC	CASSLAGGIQETQYF
TRBV6-6	TRBD2	-	TRBJ2-1	TGTGCCAGCAGCCTAGCGGGGCAATACAATGAGCAGTTCTTC	CASSLAGQYNEQFF
TRBV11-2	TRBD2	-	TRBJ2-7	TGTGCCAGCAGCTTAAGTTCTAGCGGGGCCCACGAGCAGTACTTC	CASSLSSSGAHEQYF
TRBV4-3	-	-	TRBJ2-3	TGCGCCAGCAGCCCCAAGCTTATGAGACTATCCACAGATACGCAGTATTTT	CASSPKLMRLSTDTQYF
TRBV27	-	few	TRBJ1-4	TGTGCCAGCAGTTCGGGGGAAAAACTGTTTTTT	CASSSGEKLFF
TRBV28	TRBD1	-	TRBJ2-5	TGTGCCAGCAGTTTACCCGGGACAGTACAAGAGACCCAGTACTTC	CASSLPGTVQETQYF
TRBV19	TRBD1	-	TRBJ2-7	TGTGCCAGTAGTAGGACAGGGAAGTCCTACGAGCAGTACTTC	CASSRTGKSYEQYF
TRBV4-3	-	-	TRBJ1-2	TGCGCCAGCAGCCAAGAGGTTCGGGGGGACTATGGCTACACCTTC	CASSQEVRGDYGYTF
TRBV11-2	-	-	TRBJ2-1	TGTGCCAGCAGCCCCCGGAAAAGCGTCCCGAAGTTAAATGAGCAGTTCTTC	CASSPRKSVPKLNEQFF
TRBV30	-	once	TRBJ1-4	TGTGCCTGGAACTACTCCAGGGGATTTAATGAAAAACTGTTTTTT	CAWNYSRGFNEKLFF
TRBV28	TRBD1	-	TRBJ1-3	TGTGCCAGCAGTTCCGGACAGGTACTCTCTGGAAACACCATATATTTT	CASSSGQVLSGNTIYF
TRBV6-6	-	-	TRBJ2-7	TGTGCCAGCAGTCAGGAGCAGTACTTC	CASSQEQYF
TRBV27	-	-	TRBJ1-2	TGTGCCAGCAGTCCTCGCGCCCCGTGTAGGAAAAGCGGGAGCTACACCTTC	CASSPRAPCRKSGSYTF
TRBV15	TRBD2	-	TRBJ2-1	TGTGCCACCAGCAGACAACTAGCGGGGGGCCCCAATGAGCAGTTCTTC	CATSRQLAGGPNEQFF
TRBV7-9	-	-	TRBJ2-7	TGTGCCAGCAGCTTAGGGGCCCCCACCGGGGGCTCCTACGAGCAGTACTTC	CASSLGAPTGGSYEQYF
TRBV28	-	-	TRBJ2-7	TGTGCCAGCAGTCCGCCCAGCTCCTACGAGCAGTACTTC	CASSPPSSYEQYF
TRBV14	TRBD1	-	TRBJ1-4	TGTGCCAGCAGCCGGACAGGGGGCGGAAATGAAAAACTGTTTTTT	CASSRTGGGNEKLFF
TRBV6-5	TRBD1	-	TRBJ2-7	TGTGCCAGCAGTCGACGGGACAGACCCTACGAGCAGTACTTC	CASSRRDRPYEQYF
TRBV5-6	-	-	TRBJ2-1	TGTGCCAGCGGCAAAAGGGGGTGTCACAATGAGCAGTTCTTC	CASGKRGCHNEQFF
TRBV5-4	-	-	TRBJ1-1	TGTGCCAGCAGCTTGTCGCGGGGGGCGAACACTGAAGCTTTCTTT	CASSLSRGANTEAFF
TRBV4-3	-	-	TRBJ1-1	TGCGCCAGCAGCCAAGATCCGACCTCCGACGAGACACTGAACACTGAAGCTTTCTTT	CASSQDPTSDETLNTEAFF
TRBV28	TRBD1	-	TRBJ2-2	TGTGCCAGCAGGAATCACAGGGGGGCCGGGGAGCTGTTTTTT	CASRNHRGAGELFF